Listed below are T cell receptor beta chains from one sample, sequenced in a study of technical replicates of blood from four donors. Method: immunoSEQ multiplex PCR; TCRdb's copy keeps in-frame clones and lacks some. The data show tens of thousands of clones, with around 92% seen just once and under 0.45% held by the top ten. Sequences were obtained from T cells isolated from PBMCs. The receptors stem from a human donor in good health. The CDR3 runs from the conserved cysteine through the conserved F or W. D genes are given only for firm matches. Only part of the rows carry a size: once, few, many, or a class if the clone is expanded.

>TRBJ1-2|13|-|-|TRBV19
CASSIAQAYGYTF
TGTGCCAGTAGTATAGCACAGGCCTATGGCTACACCTTC
>TRBJ1-2|15|-|-|TRBV4-2
CASSQDQAKNYGYTF
TGTGCCAGCAGCCAAGATCAGGCCAAAAACTATGGCTACACCTTC
>TRBJ2-4|14|TRBD1|-|TRBV7-2
CASTSGQGFNIQYF
TGTGCCAGCACCTCGGGACAGGGATTCAACATTCAGTACTTC
>TRBJ2-7|14|TRBD2|-|TRBV11-1
CASSLGGSSYEQYF
TGTGCCAGCAGCTTAGGCGGGAGCTCCTACGAGCAGTACTTC
>TRBJ2-5|12|-|once|TRBV6-5
CASSYQGETQYF
TGTGCCAGCAGTTACCAGGGGGAGACCCAGTACTTC
>TRBJ2-3|13|-|-|TRBV5-8
CASSSPFTDTQYF
TGTGCCAGCAGCTCCCCCTTCACAGATACGCAGTATTTT
>TRBJ2-3|13|-|once|TRBV30
CASLGGSTDTQYF
TGTGCCTCCCTTGGGGGGAGCACAGATACGCAGTATTTT
>TRBJ2-7|12|-|-|TRBV19
CASRGISYEQYF
TGTGCCAGTCGGGGGATCTCCTACGAGCAGTACTTC
>TRBJ2-5|16|TRBD2|-|TRBV5-1
CASSLAGLAGEETQYF
TGCGCCAGCAGCTTGGCCGGGCTAGCGGGAGAAGAGACCCAGTACTTC
>TRBJ2-3|14|-|-|TRBV29-1
CSVSGTTSGDTQYF
TGCAGCGTTTCCGGGACAACCTCGGGCGATACGCAGTATTTT
>TRBJ2-5|17|TRBD1|-|TRBV4-1
CASSQVPAGQGGQTQYF
TGCGCCAGCAGCCAAGTTCCGGCAGGACAGGGGGGACAGACCCAGTACTTC
>TRBJ1-1|13|-|-|TRBV27
CASSLSSRGEAFF
TGTGCCAGCAGTTTATCCTCTCGGGGGGAAGCTTTCTTT
>TRBJ2-3|15|-|-|TRBV5-4
CASSYGGAHTDTQYF
TGTGCCAGCAGCTATGGCGGGGCCCACACAGATACGCAGTATTTT
>TRBJ2-2|16|TRBD1|-|TRBV28
CASSPRDRGITGELFF
TGTGCCAGCAGCCCCAGGGACAGGGGGATCACCGGGGAGCTGTTTTTT
>TRBJ1-1|14|-|-|TRBV27
CASSLQGVYTEAFF
TGTGCCAGCAGTTTACAAGGGGTCTACACTGAAGCTTTCTTT
>TRBJ2-7|11|-|-|TRBV29-1
CSVSTLYEQYF
TGCAGCGTTAGCACCTTATACGAGCAGTACTTC
>TRBJ1-1|11|TRBD1|-|TRBV10-3
CAIRDRAGAFF
TGTGCCATCAGGGACAGGGCTGGTGCTTTCTTT
>TRBJ1-1|16|-|-|TRBV19
CASSMIHRDKNTEAFF
TGTGCCAGTAGTATGATACACAGGGACAAGAACACTGAAGCTTTCTTT
>TRBJ2-7|16|TRBD2|-|TRBV10-3
CAISERRVAGVYEQYF
TGTGCCATCAGTGAGCGGCGGGTAGCGGGAGTGTACGAGCAGTACTTC
>TRBJ2-1|8|-|once|TRBV2
CATLEQFF
TGTGCCACCCTTGAGCAGTTCTTC
>TRBJ1-1|14|TRBD1|-|TRBV7-2
CASSPGQGATEAFF
TGTGCCAGCAGCCCTGGACAGGGAGCCACTGAAGCTTTCTTT
>TRBJ2-7|16|-|-|TRBV5-4
CASSLVSWGALYEQYF
TGTGCCAGCAGCCTGGTTTCGTGGGGAGCGCTATACGAGCAGTACTTC
>TRBJ1-2|12|-|-|TRBV11-2
CASSLAYYGYTF
TGTGCCAGCAGCTTAGCCTACTATGGCTACACCTTC
>TRBJ1-4|18|-|-|TRBV15
CATSRDYGPPATNEKLFF
TGTGCCACCAGCAGAGATTATGGGCCACCCGCAACTAATGAAAAACTGTTTTTT
>TRBJ2-7|14|TRBD2|-|TRBV19
CASSISSGSIEQYF
TGTGCCAGTAGTATATCCAGCGGGAGTATCGAGCAGTACTTC
>TRBJ1-1|13|-|-|TRBV9
CASSVGPVRGAFF
TGTGCCAGCAGCGTAGGACCGGTGAGGGGGGCTTTCTTT
>TRBJ1-2|14|-|-|TRBV2
CASSEWDKVRGYTF
TGTGCCAGCAGTGAATGGGACAAAGTCCGCGGCTACACCTTC
>TRBJ2-3|14|-|-|TRBV18
CASSPAAGTDTQYF
TGTGCCAGCTCCCCTGCGGCGGGCACAGATACGCAGTATTTT
>TRBJ1-5|14|TRBD1|-|TRBV19
CASSIQGARQPQHF
TGTGCCAGTAGTATACAGGGGGCTCGTCAGCCCCAGCATTTT
>TRBJ1-5|14|-|few|TRBV30
CAWSLTDNNQPQHF
TGTGCCTGGAGTTTGACCGACAACAATCAGCCCCAGCATTTT
>TRBJ1-1|12|-|-|TRBV7-3
CASSFRWTEAFF
TGTGCCAGCAGCTTCAGGTGGACTGAAGCTTTCTTT
>TRBJ2-3|15|-|-|TRBV29-1
CSSRVTGSSTDTQYF
TGCAGCTCAAGGGTGACAGGCTCTAGCACAGATACGCAGTATTTT
>TRBJ2-6|17|-|-|TRBV27
CASSWATVPSGANVLTF
TGTGCCAGCAGTTGGGCAACAGTTCCCTCTGGGGCCAACGTCCTGACTTTC
>TRBJ1-1|14|-|-|TRBV7-9
CASSLGGRNTEAFF
TGTGCCAGCAGCTTAGGGGGGCGGAACACTGAAGCTTTCTTT
>TRBJ1-2|18|-|-|TRBV6-1
CASSEARQGSPISYGYTF
TGTGCCAGCAGTGAAGCCCGGCAGGGTTCGCCTATCTCCTATGGCTACACCTTC
>TRBJ1-2|14|-|-|TRBV11-2
CASSFLSSNYGYTF
TGTGCCAGCAGCTTCCTGTCTTCTAACTATGGCTACACCTTC
>TRBJ2-1|14|-|-|TRBV25-1
CASSSEAGYNEQFF
TGTGCCAGCAGCTCGGAGGCCGGGTACAATGAGCAGTTCTTC
>TRBJ2-1|15|TRBD2|-|TRBV7-9
CASSSLAGSYNEQFF
TGTGCCAGCAGCTCTCTAGCGGGCTCCTACAATGAGCAGTTCTTC
>TRBJ2-7|13|TRBD1|-|TRBV30
CAWNGQGLGEQYF
TGTGCCTGGAATGGACAGGGTTTGGGTGAGCAGTACTTC
>TRBJ2-7|11|-|once|TRBV11-3
CASDRRREQYF
TGTGCCAGTGATCGGAGGCGCGAGCAGTACTTC
>TRBJ1-2|13|TRBD1|once|TRBV5-1
CASSLTGEYGYTF
TGCGCCAGCAGCTTGACAGGGGAATATGGCTACACCTTC
>TRBJ1-2|14|-|-|TRBV29-1
CSVELQGAGYGYTF
TGCAGCGTTGAACTACAGGGAGCGGGGTATGGCTACACCTTC
>TRBJ2-1|14|-|-|TRBV27
CASSLRTPFNEQFF
TGTGCCAGCAGTCTACGGACTCCGTTTAATGAGCAGTTCTTC
>TRBJ2-5|14|TRBD1|-|TRBV7-9
CASSRQGFQETQYF
TGTGCCAGCAGCCGACAGGGGTTTCAAGAGACCCAGTACTTC
>TRBJ2-2|11|-|-|TRBV29-1
CSVEHTGELFF
TGCAGCGTTGAACATACCGGGGAGCTGTTTTTT
>TRBJ2-2|17|-|-|TRBV2
CASSVSASASHTGELFF
TGTGCCAGCAGTGTTTCGGCTAGCGCCAGTCACACCGGGGAGCTGTTTTTT
>TRBJ1-1|13|-|-|TRBV30
CAWSVWWRGEAFF
TGTGCCTGGAGTGTTTGGTGGCGGGGTGAAGCTTTCTTT
>TRBJ2-1|12|-|-|TRBV27
CASRKLEVEQFF
TGTGCCAGCAGAAAACTAGAGGTTGAGCAGTTCTTC
>TRBJ2-7|17|TRBD2|-|TRBV4-2
CASSPSQLAGGSYEQYF
TGTGCCAGCAGCCCGTCCCAACTAGCGGGAGGTTCTTACGAGCAGTACTTC
>TRBJ1-1|12|-|-|TRBV29-1
CSVEGQNTEAFF
TGCAGCGTTGAAGGGCAAAACACTGAAGCTTTCTTT
>TRBJ1-2|18|-|-|TRBV15
CATSSPLGGGTEGRGYTF
TGTGCCACCAGCAGTCCCCTTGGGGGGGGGACGGAGGGACGTGGCTACACCTTC
>TRBJ2-7|16|TRBD1|once|TRBV4-3
CASSQDTRTGDHEQYF
TGCGCCAGCAGCCAAGATACCAGGACAGGGGATCACGAGCAGTACTTC
>TRBJ2-2|16|TRBD2|-|TRBV10-1
CASSFRLAGDTGELFF
TGCGCCAGCAGCTTCAGACTAGCGGGGGACACCGGGGAGCTGTTTTTT
>TRBJ2-1|14|-|-|TRBV5-4
CASSLGGEYNEQFF
TGTGCCAGCAGCTTAGGGGGAGAGTACAATGAGCAGTTCTTC